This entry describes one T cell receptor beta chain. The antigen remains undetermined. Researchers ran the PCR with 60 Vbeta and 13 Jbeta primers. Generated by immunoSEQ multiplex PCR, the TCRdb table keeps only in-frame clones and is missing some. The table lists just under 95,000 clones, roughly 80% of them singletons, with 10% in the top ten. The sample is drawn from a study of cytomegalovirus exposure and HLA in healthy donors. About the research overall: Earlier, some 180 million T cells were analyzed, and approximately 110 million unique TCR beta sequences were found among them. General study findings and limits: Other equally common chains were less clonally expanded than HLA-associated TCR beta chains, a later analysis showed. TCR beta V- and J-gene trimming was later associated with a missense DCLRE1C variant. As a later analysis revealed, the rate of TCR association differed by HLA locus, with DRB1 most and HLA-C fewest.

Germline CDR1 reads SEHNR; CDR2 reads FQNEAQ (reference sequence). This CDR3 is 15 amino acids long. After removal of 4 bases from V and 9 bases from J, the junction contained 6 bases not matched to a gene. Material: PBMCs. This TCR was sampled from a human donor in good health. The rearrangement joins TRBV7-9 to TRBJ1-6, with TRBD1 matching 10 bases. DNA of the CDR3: TGTGCCAGCAGCTCGTCGGGACAGGGGACTTCACCCCTCCACTTT. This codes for CASSSSGQGTSPLHF. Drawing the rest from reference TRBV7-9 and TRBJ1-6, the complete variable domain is DTGVSQNPRHKITKRGQNVTFRCDPISEHNRLYWYRQTLGQGPEFLTYFQNEAQLEKSRLLSDRFSAERPKGSFSTLEIQRTEQGDSAMYLCASSSSGQGTSPLHFGNGTRLTVT.